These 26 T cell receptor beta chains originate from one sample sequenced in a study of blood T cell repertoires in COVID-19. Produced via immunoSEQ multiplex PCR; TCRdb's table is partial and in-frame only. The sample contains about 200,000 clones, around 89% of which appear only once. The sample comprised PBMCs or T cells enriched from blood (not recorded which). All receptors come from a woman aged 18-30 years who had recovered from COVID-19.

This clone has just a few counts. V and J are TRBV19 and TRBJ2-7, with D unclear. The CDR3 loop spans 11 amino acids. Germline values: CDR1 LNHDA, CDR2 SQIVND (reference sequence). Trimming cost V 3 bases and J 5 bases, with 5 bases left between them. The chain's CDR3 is CASSILHEQYF. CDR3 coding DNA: TGTGCCAGTAGTATCCTACACGAGCAGTACTTC. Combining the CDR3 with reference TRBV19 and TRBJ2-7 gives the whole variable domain DGGITQSPKYLFRKEGQNVTLSCEQNLNHDAMYWYRQDPGQGLRLIYYSQIVNDFQKGDIAEGYSVSREKKESFPLTVTSAQKNPTAFYLCASSILHEQYFGPGTRLTVT.

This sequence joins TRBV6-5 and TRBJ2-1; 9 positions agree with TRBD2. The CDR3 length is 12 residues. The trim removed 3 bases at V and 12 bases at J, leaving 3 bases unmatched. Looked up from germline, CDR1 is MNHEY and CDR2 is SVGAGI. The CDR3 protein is CASSYAGGRQFF. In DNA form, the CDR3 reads TGTGCCAGCAGTTATGCGGGGGGGCGGCAGTTCTTC.

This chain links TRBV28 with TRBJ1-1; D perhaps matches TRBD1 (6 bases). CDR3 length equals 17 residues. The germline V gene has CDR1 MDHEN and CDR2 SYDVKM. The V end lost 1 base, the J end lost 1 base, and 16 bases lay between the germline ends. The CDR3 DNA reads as TGTGCCAGCAGTTTATTTGCAGGGGTAGGTGGGAACACTGAAGCTTTCTTT. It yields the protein CASSLFAGVGGNTEAFF.

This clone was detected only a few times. The CDR3 protein is CANETGTYEQYF. CDR3 DNA sequence: TGTGCCAACGAGACAGGGACCTACGAGCAGTACTTC. The V and J genes are TRBV7-6 and TRBJ2-7, with 7 bases aligning to TRBD1. Germline V gene sequence: CDR1 SGHVS, CDR2 FNYEAQ. V lost 10 bases and J lost 2; bases outside the gene matches: 5. The CDR3 is 12 amino acids.

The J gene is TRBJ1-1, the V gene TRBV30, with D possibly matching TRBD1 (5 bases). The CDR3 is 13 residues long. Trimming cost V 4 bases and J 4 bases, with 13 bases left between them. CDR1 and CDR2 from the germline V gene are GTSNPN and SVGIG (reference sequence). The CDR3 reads CAWIMMGLTEAFF. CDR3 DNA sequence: TGTGCCTGGATCATGATGGGACTCACTGAAGCTTTCTTT.

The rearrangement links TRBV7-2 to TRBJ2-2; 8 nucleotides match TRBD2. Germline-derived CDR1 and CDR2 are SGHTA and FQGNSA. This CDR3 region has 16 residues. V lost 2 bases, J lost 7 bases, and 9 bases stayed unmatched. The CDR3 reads CASSLNGGASVGELFF. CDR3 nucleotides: TGTGCCAGCAGCTTAAACGGGGGGGCCTCGGTCGGGGAGCTGTTTTTT.

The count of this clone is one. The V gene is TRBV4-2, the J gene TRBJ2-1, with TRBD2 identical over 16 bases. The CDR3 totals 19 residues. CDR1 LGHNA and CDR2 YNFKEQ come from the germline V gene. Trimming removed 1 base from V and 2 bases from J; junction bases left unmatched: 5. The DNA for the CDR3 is TGTGCCAGCAGCCAAGCCGGGACTAGCGGGGGGGCCCCCTACAATGAGCAGTTCTTC. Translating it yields CASSQAGTSGGAPYNEQFF.

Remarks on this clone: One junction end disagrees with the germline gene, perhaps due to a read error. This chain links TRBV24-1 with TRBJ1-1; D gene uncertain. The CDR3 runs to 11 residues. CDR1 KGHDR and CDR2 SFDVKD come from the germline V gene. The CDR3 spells CATSVGQNVTF. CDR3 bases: TGTGCCACCAGTGTGGGCCAGAACGTGACCTTT.

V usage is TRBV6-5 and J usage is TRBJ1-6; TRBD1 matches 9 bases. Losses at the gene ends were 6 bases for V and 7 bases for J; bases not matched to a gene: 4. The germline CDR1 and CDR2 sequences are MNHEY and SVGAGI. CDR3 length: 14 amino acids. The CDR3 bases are TGTGCCAGCAGAATACAGGGGGCCAATTCACCCCTCCACTTT. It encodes CASRIQGANSPLHF.

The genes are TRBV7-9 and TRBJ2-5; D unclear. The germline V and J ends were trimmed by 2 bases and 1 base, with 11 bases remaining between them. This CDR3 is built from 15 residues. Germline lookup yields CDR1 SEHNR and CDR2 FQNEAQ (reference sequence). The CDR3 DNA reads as TGTGCCAGCAGCTTATCCGGAGCGACCCAAGAGACCCAGTACTTC. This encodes CASSLSGATQETQYF. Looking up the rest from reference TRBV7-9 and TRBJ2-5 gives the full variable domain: DTGVSQNPRHKITKRGQNVTFRCDPISEHNRLYWYRQTLGQGPEFLTYFQNEAQLEKSRLLSDRFSAERPKGSFSTLEIQRTEQGDSAMYLCASSLSGATQETQYFGPGTRLLVL.

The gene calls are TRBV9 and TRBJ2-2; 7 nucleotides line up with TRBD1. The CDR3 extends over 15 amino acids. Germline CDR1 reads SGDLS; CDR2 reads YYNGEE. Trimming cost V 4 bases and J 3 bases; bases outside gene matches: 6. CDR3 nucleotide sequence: TGTGCCAGCAGCCCTACAGGGGTCGACACCGGGGAGCTGTTTTTT. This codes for CASSPTGVDTGELFF.

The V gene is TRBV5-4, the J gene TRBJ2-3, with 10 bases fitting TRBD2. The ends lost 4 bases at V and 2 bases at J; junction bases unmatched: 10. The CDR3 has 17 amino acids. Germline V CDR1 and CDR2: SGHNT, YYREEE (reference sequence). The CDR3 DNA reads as TGTGCCAGCAGCACGGATGGTAGCGGGGGGACCACAGATACGCAGTATTTT. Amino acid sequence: CASSTDGSGGTTDTQYF.

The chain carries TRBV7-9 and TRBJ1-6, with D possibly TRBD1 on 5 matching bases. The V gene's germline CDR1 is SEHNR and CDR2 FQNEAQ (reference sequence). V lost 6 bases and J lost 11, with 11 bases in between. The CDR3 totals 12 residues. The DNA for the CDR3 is TGTGCCAGCAGTCTCGACAGTCCACCCCTCCACTTT. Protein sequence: CASSLDSPPLHF.

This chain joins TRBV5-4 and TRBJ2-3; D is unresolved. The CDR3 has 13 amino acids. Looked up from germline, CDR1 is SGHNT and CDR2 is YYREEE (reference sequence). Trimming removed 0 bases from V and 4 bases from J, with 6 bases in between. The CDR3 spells CASSLVAADTQYF. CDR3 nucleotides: TGTGCCAGCAGCTTGGTTGCGGCAGATACGCAGTATTTT.

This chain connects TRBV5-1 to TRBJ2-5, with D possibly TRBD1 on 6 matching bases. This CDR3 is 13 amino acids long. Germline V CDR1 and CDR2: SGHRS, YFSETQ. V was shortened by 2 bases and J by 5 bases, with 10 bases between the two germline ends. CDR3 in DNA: TGCGCCAGCAGCTTTCGGCAGGGGGAGACCCAGTACTTC. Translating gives CASSFRQGETQYF.

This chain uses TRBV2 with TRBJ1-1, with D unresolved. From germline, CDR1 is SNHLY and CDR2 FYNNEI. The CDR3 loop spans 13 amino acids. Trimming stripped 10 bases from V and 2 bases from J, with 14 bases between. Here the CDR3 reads CATQDFLNTEAFF. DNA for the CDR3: TGTGCCACGCAAGATTTTCTAAACACTGAAGCTTTCTTT. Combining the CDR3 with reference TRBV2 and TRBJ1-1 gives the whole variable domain EPEVTQTPSHQVTQMGQEVILRCVPISNHLYFYWYRQILGQKVEFLVSFYNNEISEKSEIFDDQFSVERPDGSNFTLKIRSTKLEDSAMYFCATQDFLNTEAFFGQGTRLTVV.

CDR3 protein: CASSPESGTGAYEQYF. CDR3 DNA sequence: TGTGCCAGCAGCCCTGAATCCGGGACAGGGGCCTACGAGCAGTACTTC. V and J are TRBV5-4 and TRBJ2-7, with 10 positions matching TRBD1. Germline V CDR1 and CDR2: SGHNT, YYREEE (reference sequence). The CDR3 extends over 16 amino acids. The V gene end was trimmed by 4 bases and the J gene end by 2 bases; junction bases not matched to a gene: 9.

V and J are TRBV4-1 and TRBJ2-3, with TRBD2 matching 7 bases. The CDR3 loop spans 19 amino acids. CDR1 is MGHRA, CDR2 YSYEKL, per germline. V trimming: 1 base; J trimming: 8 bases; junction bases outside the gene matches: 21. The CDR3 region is CASSQGSVLHYLSGGTQYF. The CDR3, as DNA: TGCGCCAGCAGCCAAGGATCGGTTTTGCATTACCTTTCGGGAGGTACGCAGTATTTT.

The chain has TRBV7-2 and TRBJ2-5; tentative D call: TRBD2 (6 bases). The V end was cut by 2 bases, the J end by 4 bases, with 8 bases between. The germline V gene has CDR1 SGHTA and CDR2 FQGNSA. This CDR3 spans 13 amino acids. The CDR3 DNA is TGTGCCAGCAGCTTAACCGGGGGAGAGACCCAGTACTTC. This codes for CASSLTGGETQYF.

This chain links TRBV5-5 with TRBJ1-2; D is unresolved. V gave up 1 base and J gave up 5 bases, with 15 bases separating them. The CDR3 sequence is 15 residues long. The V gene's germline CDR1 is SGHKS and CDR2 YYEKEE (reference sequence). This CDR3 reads CASSLWAEREYGYTF. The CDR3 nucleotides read TGTGCCAGCAGCTTGTGGGCAGAACGGGAATATGGCTACACCTTC.

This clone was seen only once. For the CDR3, the DNA is TGCAGCGTGGGGACGGGACAGATGTATGGCTACACCTTC. Its translation: CSVGTGQMYGYTF. V gene TRBV29-1 combines with J gene TRBJ1-2; the match to TRBD1 covers 7 bases. Germline CDR1 SQVTM, CDR2 ANQGSEA. This CDR3 contains 13 residues. Germline trimming cut 6 bases from V and 5 bases from J; bases unmatched to any gene: 9. Filled out from reference TRBV29-1 and TRBJ1-2, the complete variable domain reads SAVISQKPSRDICQRGTSLTIQCQVDSQVTMMFWYRQQPGQSLTLIATANQGSEATYESGFVIDKFPISRPNLTFSTLTVSNMSPEDSSIYLCSVGTGQMYGYTFGSGTRLTVV.

CDR3 DNA: TGTGCCAGCAGTGCCCGACTCTTTTATCAGGGGGGCCATAGCAATCAGCCCCAGCATTTT. Translation gives CASSARLFYQGGHSNQPQHF. This chain links TRBV6-1 with TRBJ1-5; TRBD1 matches at 7 bases. The CDR3 has 20 amino acids. Germline V CDR1 and CDR2: MNHNS, SASEGT. V was pared by 4 bases and J by 0 bases, with 18 bases of the junction left unmatched.

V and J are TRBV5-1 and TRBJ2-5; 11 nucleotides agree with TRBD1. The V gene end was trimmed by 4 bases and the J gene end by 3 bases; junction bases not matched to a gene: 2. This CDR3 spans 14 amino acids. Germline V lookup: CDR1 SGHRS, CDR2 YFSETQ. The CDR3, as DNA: TGCGCCAGCAGCAGGGGACAGGGGGAAGAGACCCAGTACTTC. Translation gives CASSRGQGEETQYF. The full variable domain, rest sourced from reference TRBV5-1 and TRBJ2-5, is KAGVTQTPRYLIKTRGQQVTLSCSPISGHRSVSWYQQTPGQGLQFLFEYFSETQRNKGNFPGRFSGRQFSNSRSEMNVSTLELGDSALYLCASSRGQGEETQYFGPGTRLLVL.

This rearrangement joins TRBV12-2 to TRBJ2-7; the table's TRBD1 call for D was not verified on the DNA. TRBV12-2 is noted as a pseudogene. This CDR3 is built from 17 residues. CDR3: CASRFLSRQGRSHEQYF. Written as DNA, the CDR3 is TGTGCAAGTCGCTTCTTATCACGACAGGGTCGTAGCCACGAGCAGTACTTC.

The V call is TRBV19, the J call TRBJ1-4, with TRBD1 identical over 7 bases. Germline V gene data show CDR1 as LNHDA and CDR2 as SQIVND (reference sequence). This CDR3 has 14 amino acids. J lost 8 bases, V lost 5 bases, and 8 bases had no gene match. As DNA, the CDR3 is TGTGCCAGTAGTCTAGGGACAGACTCAGAAAAACTGTTTTTT. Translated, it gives CASSLGTDSEKLFF.

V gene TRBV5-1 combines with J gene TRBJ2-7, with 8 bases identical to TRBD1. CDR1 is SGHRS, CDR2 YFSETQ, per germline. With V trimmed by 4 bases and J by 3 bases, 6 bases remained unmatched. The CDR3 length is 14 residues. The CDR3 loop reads CASSPDRVGYEQYF. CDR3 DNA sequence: TGCGCCAGCAGCCCGGACAGGGTAGGCTACGAGCAGTACTTC.